This entry concerns a single T cell receptor beta chain. The antigen is undetermined. This specimen comes from a study of T cell responses to AZD1222 COVID-19 vaccine. Study background: Second-dose groups at about 4 or about 12 weeks were pooled. Study results and limitations: The study found vaccine-associated CD4 TCRs spanning spike, dominant at 160-218 and 743-854.

Method: immunoSEQ multiplex PCR; TCRdb's copy keeps in-frame clones and lacks some. The data hold 130,000 to 150,000 clones, with roughly nine tenths observed a single time. The TCR comes from an adult in good health. The material sequenced was peripheral blood, taken on day 0 of AZD1222 vaccination.

The CDR3 coding sequence is TGTGCCAGCAGTCGGGACTCCGAAGATACGCAGTATTTT. Amino acid sequence: CASSRDSEDTQYF. The chain carries TRBV12-3 or TRBV12-4 and TRBJ2-3; D is possibly TRBD2 (6 bases). CDR3 size: 13 residues. The V and J ends lost 5 bases and 5 bases respectively, with 11 bases between them.